This TCR beta chain stems from a study of T-cell reconstitution after alpha-beta-depleted transplantation in children. Notes on the study in general: High day-60 TCRbeta diversity in some patients came from surviving recipient T cells and thymic progenitors. From newly produced T cells came most of the T-cell counts and diversity one year after transplant. Two months or so post-transplant, alpha-beta T cells reportedly derived from several hundred expanded graft clones.

This clonotype was observed at least ten times. Its antigen is as yet unknown. TCRbeta library construction was performed incorporating unique molecular identifiers. TCRdb recomputed calls from the PCR reads with MiXCR, one row per CDR3 protein. Of about 31,000 distinct CDR3 sequences detected, roughly 6.7% appear once; the ten largest clones hold 25% to 30%. The V end was cut by 3 bases, the J end by 5 bases, with 5 bases between. Per germline, CDR1 SGHTS and CDR2 YDEGEE. The CDR3 totals 11 residues. This TCR derives from a child younger than two who had a stem cell transplant for acute myeloid leukemia, so the T cells may come from the graft donor. Specimen: peripheral blood, collected 60 days after TCRalphabeta/CD19-depleted stem cell transplant. This chain joins TRBV5-8 and TRBJ1-2; D is perhaps TRBD1 (5 bases). The CDR3 spells CASSWGYGYTF. For the CDR3, the DNA is TGTGCCAGCAGCTGGGGGTATGGCTACACCTTC.